A single sample is the source of the 22 T cell receptor beta chains below, sequenced in a study of OX40 agonist ivuxolimab in advanced cancers. The library relied on the immunoSEQ multiplex PCR assay. As stored in TCRdb, this immuneACCESS dataset retains in-frame rearrangements with V and J assigned. A fraction of the clones does not appear; measured against another copy, unresolved V genes explain less than half of the discrepancy, and the remainder lacks a known reason. The sample table lists 15,000 to 20,000 clones, about four fifths of them with a count of one. The ten top clones hold 26% of the sample. The specimen was CD4+ or CD8+ T cells sorted from blood, collected in a trial of the OX40 agonist ivuxolimab. These receptors were taken from an adult with an advanced solid tumor such as melanoma, head and neck, liver or kidney cancer.

The chain uses TRBV5-1 and TRBJ2-7; 8 bases line up with TRBD2. The V gene end was trimmed by 4 bases and the J gene end by 7 bases; junction bases not matched to a gene: 13. The CDR3 is 15 amino acids. Looked up from germline, CDR1 is SGHRS and CDR2 is YFSETQ. CDR3 sequence (DNA): TGCGCCAGCAGCCGAACCAGCGGGGGAGTTCGGGAGCAGTACTTC. Translating gives CASSRTSGGVREQYF.

V gene TRBV19 combines with J gene TRBJ2-7; 7 nucleotides align to TRBD1. Germline assignment: CDR1 LNHDA and CDR2 SQIVND (reference sequence). The junction had 2 bases not matched to a gene; V was cut back by 1 base and J by 2 bases. This CDR3 has 14 amino acids. The CDR3 here is CASSIGTGAYEQYF. In nucleotides, the CDR3 is TGTGCCAGTAGTATAGGGACAGGAGCCTACGAGCAGTACTTC.

The chain joins TRBV27 to TRBJ1-2, with TRBD1 identical over 9 bases. The CDR3 runs 14 residues. Germline trimming cut 6 bases from V and 4 bases from J; bases unmatched to any gene: 6. From germline, CDR1 is MNHEY and CDR2 SMNVEV (reference sequence). CDR3 residues: CASSPTGGTYGYTF. The CDR3 DNA is TGTGCCAGCAGCCCGACAGGGGGTACCTATGGCTACACCTTC.

This clone has only a few counts. The chain joins TRBV7-2 to TRBJ2-7, with 11 bases that match TRBD2. Germline loops: CDR1 SGHTA, CDR2 FQGNSA. The V segment lost 3 bases and the J segment 5 bases; nucleotides outside the gene matches: 9. CDR3 size: 16 residues. The DNA for the CDR3 is TGTGCCAGCAGCTTTTATAGCGGGGGGGCCTACGACGAGCAGTACTTC. Translation: CASSFYSGGAYDEQYF.

The J gene is TRBJ1-1, the V gene TRBV6-4, with D perhaps TRBD1 (6 bases). Per germline, CDR1 MRHNA and CDR2 SNTAGT. V was cut by 0 bases and J by 3 bases, with 14 bases left in between. The CDR3 is 16 amino acids. CDR3 nucleotide sequence: TGTGCCAGCAGTGACTCGGGGGGCGCGGGGGACACTGAAGCTTTCTTT. This gives the protein CASSDSGGAGDTEAFF.

The rearrangement joins TRBV11-2 to TRBJ2-7, with 8 bases lining up with TRBD1. The germline V gene encodes CDR1 SGHAT and CDR2 FQNNGV. With V trimmed by 3 bases and J by 3 bases, 1 base remained unmatched. The CDR3 is 13 residues long. The CDR3 region is CASSFGQGYEQYF. The DNA of the CDR3 is TGTGCCAGCAGCTTCGGACAGGGCTACGAGCAGTACTTC.

V and J are TRBV4-1 and TRBJ2-5; D is uncertain. The DNA end is more similar to TRBJ2-7, so the J call may be wrong. This CDR3 has 11 residues. CDR1 and CDR2 from the germline V gene are MGHRA and YSYEKL. In DNA form, the CDR3 reads TGCGCCAGCAGCCAACTCGACGAGCAGTACTTC. Its protein product is CASSQLDEQYF.

The rearrangement joins TRBV7-3 to TRBJ2-2; unclear D gene. This CDR3 is 14 amino acids long. Germline V CDR1 and CDR2: SGHTA, FQGTGA. The V gene lost 2 bases and the J gene lost 0 bases, with 4 bases spanning the gap. CDR3 nucleotides: TGTGCCAGCAGCTTAGTCACGAACACCGGGGAGCTGTTTTTT. Its protein product is CASSLVTNTGELFF.

The chain carries TRBV28 and TRBJ2-2; possibly TRBD2 for D (5 bases). The V gene lost 5 bases and the J gene lost 4 bases, with 14 bases spanning the gap. The CDR3 length is 15 residues. Germline CDR1 reads MDHEN; CDR2 reads SYDVKM. The CDR3: CASSRDLSLTGELFF. The CDR3 DNA sequence: TGTGCCAGCAGTCGGGATCTGAGTCTCACCGGGGAGCTGTTTTTT.

The chain couples TRBV6-5 to TRBJ1-1, with 8 bases that match TRBD1. The CDR3 loop spans 14 amino acids. Trimming removed 8 bases from V and 6 bases from J; junction bases left unmatched: 11. Germline CDR1 MNHEY, CDR2 SVGAGI. For the CDR3, the DNA is TGTGCCAGCCGACCCCAGGGGGCGTCATCTGAAGCTTTCTTT. Translating gives CASRPQGASSEAFF.

V usage is TRBV18 and J usage is TRBJ1-6, with no clear D. Germline V gene lookup returns CDR1 KGHSH and CDR2 LQKENI. This CDR3 is 13 amino acids long. V was clipped by 6 bases and J by 3 bases, with 6 bases between them. The CDR3 nucleotides read TGTGCCAGCTCCCATGACTATAATTCACCCCTCCACTTT. Its translation: CASSHDYNSPLHF.

The gene calls are TRBV7-2 and TRBJ2-7; D unresolved. CDR1 and CDR2 from the germline V gene are SGHTA and FQGNSA. The V and J ends lost 3 bases and 2 bases respectively, with 14 bases between them. The length of the CDR3 is 15 residues. Here the CDR3 reads CASSLGRHETYEQYF. CDR3 DNA: TGTGCCAGCAGCTTGGGTCGGCATGAGACCTACGAGCAGTACTTC. The full variable domain, with the rest looked up from reference TRBV7-2 and TRBJ2-7, is GAGVSQSPSNKVTEKGKDVELRCDPISGHTALYWYRQSLGQGLEFLIYFQGNSAPDKSGLPSDRFSAERTGGSVSTLTIQRTQQEDSAVYLCASSLGRHETYEQYFGPGTRLTVT.

The chain recombines TRBV5-6 with TRBJ2-5; maybe TRBD2 (5 bases). V was shortened by 0 bases and J by 3 bases, with 6 bases between the two germline ends. Germline V lookup: CDR1 SGHDT, CDR2 YYEEEE. This CDR3 is 13 amino acids long. The CDR3: CASSLVGEETQYF. The CDR3, as DNA: TGTGCCAGCAGCTTGGTGGGAGAAGAGACCCAGTACTTC. The whole variable domain, remainder taken from reference TRBV5-6 and TRBJ2-5, is DAGVTQSPTHLIKTRGQQVTLRCSPKSGHDTVSWYQQALGQGPQFIFQYYEEEERQRGNFPDRFSGHQFPNYSSELNVNALLLGDSALYLCASSLVGEETQYFGPGTRLLVL.

CDR3 nucleotide sequence: TGTGCCAGCAGTCTTAGGGGACCTTTTAAAAACATTCAGTACTTC. Protein: CASSLRGPFKNIQYF. The rearrangement uses TRBV27 and TRBJ2-4; perhaps D is TRBD1 or TRBD2 (5 bases each). Trimming shortened V by 5 bases and J by 4 bases, and 15 bases separated the two germline ends. The germline CDR1 and CDR2 sequences are MNHEY and SMNVEV (reference sequence). This CDR3 contains 15 residues.

The rearrangement joins TRBV28 to TRBJ2-1; the match to TRBD1 covers 9 bases. V was pared by 4 bases and J by 8 bases, with 9 bases of the junction left unmatched. The CDR3 totals 15 residues. CDR1 MDHEN and CDR2 SYDVKM come from the germline V gene. The CDR3 spells CASSSFGTGSDEQFF. CDR3 bases: TGTGCCAGCAGTTCTTTCGGGACAGGGTCGGATGAGCAGTTCTTC.

The chain joins TRBV4-2 to TRBJ1-5, with D possibly matching TRBD1 (5 bases). Trimming stripped 0 bases from V and 7 bases from J, with 10 bases between. Germline V CDR1 and CDR2: LGHNA, YNFKEQ. The CDR3 totals 14 residues. In DNA form, the CDR3 reads TGTGCCAGCAGCCAAGATCAGGGCCAACAGCCCCAGCATTTT. It translates to CASSQDQGQQPQHF.

The chain combines TRBV6-1 with TRBJ2-7, with a possible D match to TRBD2 (6 bases). The germline CDR1 and CDR2 sequences are MNHNS and SASEGT. V lost 0 bases to trimming and J lost 3 bases, with 15 bases between them. The CDR3 is made up of 16 amino acids. The CDR3 bases are TGTGCCAGCAGTGAAGCTCATGGGGGGTCCCGCTACGAGCAGTACTTC. Protein sequence: CASSEAHGGSRYEQYF.

This clone was picked up a small number of times. This chain links TRBV11-3 with TRBJ2-5, with D perhaps TRBD2 (6 bases). The CDR3 loop spans 13 amino acids. Trimming removed 3 bases from V and 10 bases from J, with 15 bases in between. The germline CDR1 and CDR2 sequences are SGHNT and YENEEA. CDR3 DNA: TGTGCCAGCAGCTTCGCGGGGCGTCGGAGCCAGTACTTC. It translates to CASSFAGRRSQYF.

The chain couples TRBV6-4 to TRBJ2-1; D gene uncertain. Germline-derived CDR1 and CDR2 are MRHNA and SNTAGT. The germline V and J ends were trimmed by 5 bases and 8 bases, with 13 bases remaining between them. This CDR3 is built from 13 residues. The CDR3 DNA is TGTGCCAGCAGTTTGCCGGAAACCGATGAGCAGTTCTTC. It is translated as CASSLPETDEQFF.

This clone is categorized as medium-sized (0.01 to 0.1%). V usage is TRBV20-1 and J usage is TRBJ1-5, with D unclear. This CDR3 has 10 amino acids. Germline V gene lookup returns CDR1 DFQATT and CDR2 SNEGSKA (reference sequence). This chain's CDR3 is CRVRDKPQHF. In DNA, the CDR3 is TGCAGGGTCCGCGATAAGCCCCAGCATTTT.

V usage is TRBV6-1 and J usage is TRBJ2-7, with D hard to call. The CDR3 length is 11 residues. Trimming shortened V by 5 bases and J by 2 bases, and 4 bases separated the two germline ends. The V gene's germline CDR1 is MNHNS and CDR2 SASEGT. CDR3 sequence: CASSPAYEQYF. CDR3 nucleotides: TGTGCCAGCAGTCCCGCCTACGAGCAGTACTTC.

V usage is TRBV13 and J usage is TRBJ2-7, with TRBD1 as a possible D gene (6 bases). From germline, CDR1 is PRHDT and CDR2 FYEKMQ (reference sequence). This CDR3 region has 14 residues. Between the trimmed V and J ends, which lost 1 base and 3 bases, there was a span of 10 bases. This chain's CDR3 is CASSLETGFYEQYF. The CDR3 DNA reads TGTGCCAGCAGCTTAGAGACAGGTTTCTACGAGCAGTACTTC.